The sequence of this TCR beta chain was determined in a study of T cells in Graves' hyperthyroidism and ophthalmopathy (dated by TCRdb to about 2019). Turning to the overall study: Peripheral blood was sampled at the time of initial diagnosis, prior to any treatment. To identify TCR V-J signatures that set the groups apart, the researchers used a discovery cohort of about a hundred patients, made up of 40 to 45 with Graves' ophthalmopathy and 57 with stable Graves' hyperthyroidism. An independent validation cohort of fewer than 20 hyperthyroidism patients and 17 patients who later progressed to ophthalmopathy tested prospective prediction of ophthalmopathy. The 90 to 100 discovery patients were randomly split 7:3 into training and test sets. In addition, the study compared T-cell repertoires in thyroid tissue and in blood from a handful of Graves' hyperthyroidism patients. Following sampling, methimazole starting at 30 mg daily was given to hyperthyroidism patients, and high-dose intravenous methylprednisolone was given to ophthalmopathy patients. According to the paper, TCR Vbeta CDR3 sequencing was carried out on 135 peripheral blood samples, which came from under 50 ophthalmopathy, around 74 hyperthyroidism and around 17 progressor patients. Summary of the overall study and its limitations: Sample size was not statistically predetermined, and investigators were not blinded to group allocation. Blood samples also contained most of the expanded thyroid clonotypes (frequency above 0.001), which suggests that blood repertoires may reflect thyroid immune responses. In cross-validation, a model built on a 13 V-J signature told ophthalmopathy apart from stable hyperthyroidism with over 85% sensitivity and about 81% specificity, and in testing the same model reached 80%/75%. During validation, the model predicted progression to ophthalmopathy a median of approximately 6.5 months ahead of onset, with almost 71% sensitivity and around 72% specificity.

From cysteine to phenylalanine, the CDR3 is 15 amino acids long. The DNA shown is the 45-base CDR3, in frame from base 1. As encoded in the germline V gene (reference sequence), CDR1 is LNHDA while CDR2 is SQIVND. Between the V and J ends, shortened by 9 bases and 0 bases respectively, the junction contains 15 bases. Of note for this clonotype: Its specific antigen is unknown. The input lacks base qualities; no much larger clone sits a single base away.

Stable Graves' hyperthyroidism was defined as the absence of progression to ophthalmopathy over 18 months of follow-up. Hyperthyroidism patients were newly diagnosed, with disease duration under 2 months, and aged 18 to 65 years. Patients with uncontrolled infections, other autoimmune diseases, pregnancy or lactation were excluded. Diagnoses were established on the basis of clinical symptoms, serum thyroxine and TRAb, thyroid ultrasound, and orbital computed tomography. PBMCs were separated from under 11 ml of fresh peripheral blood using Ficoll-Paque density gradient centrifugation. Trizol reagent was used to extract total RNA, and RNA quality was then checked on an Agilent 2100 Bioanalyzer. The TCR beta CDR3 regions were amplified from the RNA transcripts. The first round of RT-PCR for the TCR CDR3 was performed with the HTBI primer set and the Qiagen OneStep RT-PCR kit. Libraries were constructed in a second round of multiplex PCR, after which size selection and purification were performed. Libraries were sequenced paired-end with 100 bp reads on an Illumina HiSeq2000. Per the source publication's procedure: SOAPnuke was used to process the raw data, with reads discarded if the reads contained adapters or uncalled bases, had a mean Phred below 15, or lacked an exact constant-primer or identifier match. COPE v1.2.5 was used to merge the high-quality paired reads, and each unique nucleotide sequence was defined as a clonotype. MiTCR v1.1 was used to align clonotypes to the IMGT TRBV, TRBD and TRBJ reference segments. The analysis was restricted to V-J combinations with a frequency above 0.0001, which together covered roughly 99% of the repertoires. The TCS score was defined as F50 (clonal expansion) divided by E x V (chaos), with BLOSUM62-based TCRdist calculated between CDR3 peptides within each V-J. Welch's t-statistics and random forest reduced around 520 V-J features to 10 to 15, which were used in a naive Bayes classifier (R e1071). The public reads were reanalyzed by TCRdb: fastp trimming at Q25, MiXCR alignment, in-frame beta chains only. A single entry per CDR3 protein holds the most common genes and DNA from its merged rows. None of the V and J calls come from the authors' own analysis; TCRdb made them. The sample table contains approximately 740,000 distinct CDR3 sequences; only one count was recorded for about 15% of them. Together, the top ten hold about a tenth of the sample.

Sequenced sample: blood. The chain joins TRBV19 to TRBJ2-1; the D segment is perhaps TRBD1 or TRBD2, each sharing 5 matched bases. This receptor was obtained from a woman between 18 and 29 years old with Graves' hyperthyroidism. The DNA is TGTGCCAGCCAAGGGACGGTGAGCTCCTACAATGAGCAGTTCTTC. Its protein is CASQGTVSSYNEQFF.